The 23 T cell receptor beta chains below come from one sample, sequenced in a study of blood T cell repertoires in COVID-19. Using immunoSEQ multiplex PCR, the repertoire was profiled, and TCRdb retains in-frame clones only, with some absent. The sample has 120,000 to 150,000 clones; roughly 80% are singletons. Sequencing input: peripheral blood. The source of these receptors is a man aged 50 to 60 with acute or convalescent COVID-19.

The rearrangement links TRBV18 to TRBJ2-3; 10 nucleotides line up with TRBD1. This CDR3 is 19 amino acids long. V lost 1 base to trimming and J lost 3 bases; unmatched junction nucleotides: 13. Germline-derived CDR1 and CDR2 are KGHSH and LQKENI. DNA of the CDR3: TGTGCCAGCTCACCACGAATACGGGGACAGGGGATTCTAACAGATACGCAGTATTTT. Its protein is CASSPRIRGQGILTDTQYF.

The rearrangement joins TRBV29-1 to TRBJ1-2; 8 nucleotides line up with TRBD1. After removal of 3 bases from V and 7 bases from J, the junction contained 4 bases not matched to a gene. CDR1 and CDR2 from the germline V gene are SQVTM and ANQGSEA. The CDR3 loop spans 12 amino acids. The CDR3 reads CSVESQGGGYTF. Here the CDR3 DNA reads TGCAGCGTTGAGTCACAGGGGGGTGGCTACACCTTC.

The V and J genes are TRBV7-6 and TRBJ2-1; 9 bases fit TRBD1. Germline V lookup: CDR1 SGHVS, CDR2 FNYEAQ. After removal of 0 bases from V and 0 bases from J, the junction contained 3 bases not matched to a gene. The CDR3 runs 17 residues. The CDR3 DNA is TGTGCCAGCAGCTTAGCAGAGGGACAGGGCTCCTACAATGAGCAGTTCTTC. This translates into CASSLAEGQGSYNEQFF. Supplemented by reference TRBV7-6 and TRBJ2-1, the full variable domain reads GAGVSQSPRYKVTKRGQDVALRCDPISGHVSLYWYRQALGQGPEFLTYFNYEAQQDKSGLPNDRFSAERPEGSISTLTIQRTEQRDSAMYRCASSLAEGQGSYNEQFFGPGTRLTVL.

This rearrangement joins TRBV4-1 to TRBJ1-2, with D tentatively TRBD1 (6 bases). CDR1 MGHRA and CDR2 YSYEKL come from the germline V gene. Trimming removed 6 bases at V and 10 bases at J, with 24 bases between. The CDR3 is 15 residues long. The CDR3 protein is CASRGETTGPGDYTF. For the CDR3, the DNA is TGCGCCAGCAGGGGGGAGACAACAGGGCCCGGGGACTACACCTTC.

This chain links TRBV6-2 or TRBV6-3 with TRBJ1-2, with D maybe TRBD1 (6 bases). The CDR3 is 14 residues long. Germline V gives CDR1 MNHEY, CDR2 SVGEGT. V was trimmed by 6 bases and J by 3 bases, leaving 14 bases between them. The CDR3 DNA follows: TGTGCCAGCAGCCACAGGGCTGACGACTATGGCTACACCTTC. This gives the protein CASSHRADDYGYTF.

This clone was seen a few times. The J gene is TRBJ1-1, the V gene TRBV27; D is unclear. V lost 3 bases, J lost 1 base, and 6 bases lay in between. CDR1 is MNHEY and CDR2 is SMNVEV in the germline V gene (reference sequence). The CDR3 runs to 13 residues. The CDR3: CASSFSGNTEAFF. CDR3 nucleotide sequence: TGTGCCAGCAGTTTTTCGGGGAACACTGAAGCTTTCTTT.

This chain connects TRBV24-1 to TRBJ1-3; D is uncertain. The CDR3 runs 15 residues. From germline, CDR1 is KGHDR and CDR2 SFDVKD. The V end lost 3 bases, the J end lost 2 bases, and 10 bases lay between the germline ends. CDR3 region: CATSDAGGTGNTIYF. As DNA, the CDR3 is TGTGCCACCAGTGATGCGGGAGGGACTGGAAACACCATATATTTT.

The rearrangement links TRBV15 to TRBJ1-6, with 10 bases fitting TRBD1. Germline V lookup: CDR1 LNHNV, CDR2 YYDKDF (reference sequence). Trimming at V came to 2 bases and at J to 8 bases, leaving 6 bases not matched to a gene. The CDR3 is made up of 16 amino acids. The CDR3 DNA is TGTGCCACCAGCAGAAAAACCGGGACAGGGGATTCACCCCTCCACTTT. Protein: CATSRKTGTGDSPLHF. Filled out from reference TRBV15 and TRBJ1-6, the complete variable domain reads DAMVIQNPRYQVTQFGKPVTLSCSQTLNHNVMYWYQQKSSQAPKLLFHYYDKDFNNEADTPDNFQSRRPNTSFCFLDIRSPGLGDTAMYLCATSRKTGTGDSPLHFGNGTRLTVT.

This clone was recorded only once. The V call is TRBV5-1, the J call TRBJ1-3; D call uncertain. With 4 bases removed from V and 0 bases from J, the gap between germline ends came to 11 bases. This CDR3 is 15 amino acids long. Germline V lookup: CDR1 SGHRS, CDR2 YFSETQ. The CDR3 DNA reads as TGCGCCAGCAGCCCGCAGACTGTCTCTGGAAACACCATATATTTT. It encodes CASSPQTVSGNTIYF.

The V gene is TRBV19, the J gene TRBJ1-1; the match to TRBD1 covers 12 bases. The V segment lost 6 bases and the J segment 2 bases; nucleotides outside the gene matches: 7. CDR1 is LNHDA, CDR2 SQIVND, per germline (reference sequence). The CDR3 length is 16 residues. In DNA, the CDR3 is TGTGCCAGTAGCGGGACAGGGGGCGTGAGTAACACTGAAGCTTTCTTT. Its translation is CASSGTGGVSNTEAFF.

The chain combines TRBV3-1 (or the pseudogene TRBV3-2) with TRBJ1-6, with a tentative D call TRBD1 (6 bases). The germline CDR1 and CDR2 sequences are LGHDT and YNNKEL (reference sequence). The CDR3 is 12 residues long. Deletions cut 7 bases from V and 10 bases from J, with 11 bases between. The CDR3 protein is CASKYRESPLHF. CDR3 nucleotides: TGTGCCAGCAAGTACAGGGAGTCACCCCTCCACTTT.

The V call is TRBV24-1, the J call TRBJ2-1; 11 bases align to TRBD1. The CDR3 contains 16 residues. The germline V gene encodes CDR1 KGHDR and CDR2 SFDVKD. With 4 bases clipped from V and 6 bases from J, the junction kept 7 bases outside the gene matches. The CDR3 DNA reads TGTGCCACCAGTGACCCAGGACAGGGGGCGGTCAATGAGCAGTTCTTC. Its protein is CATSDPGQGAVNEQFF.

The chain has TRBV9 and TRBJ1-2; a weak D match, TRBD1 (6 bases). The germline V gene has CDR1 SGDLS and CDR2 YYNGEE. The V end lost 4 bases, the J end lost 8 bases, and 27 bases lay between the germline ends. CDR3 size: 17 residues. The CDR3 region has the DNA TGTGCCAGCAGCAACAGTGACGACAGGTGGTATGAAGGGGGCTACACCTTC. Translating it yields CASSNSDDRWYEGGYTF. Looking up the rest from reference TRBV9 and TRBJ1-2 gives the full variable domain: DSGVTQTPKHLITATGQRVTLRCSPRSGDLSVYWYQQSLDQGLQFLIQYYNGEERAKGNILERFSAQQFPDLHSELNLSSLELGDSALYFCASSNSDDRWYEGGYTFGSGTRLTVV.

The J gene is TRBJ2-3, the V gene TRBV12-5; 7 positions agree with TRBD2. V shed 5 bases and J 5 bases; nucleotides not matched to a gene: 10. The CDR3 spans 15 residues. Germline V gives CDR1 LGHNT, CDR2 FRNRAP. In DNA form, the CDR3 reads TGTGCTAGTGGTCCCGGGGGAGGGTTGGTAGATACGCAGTATTTT. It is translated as CASGPGGGLVDTQYF.

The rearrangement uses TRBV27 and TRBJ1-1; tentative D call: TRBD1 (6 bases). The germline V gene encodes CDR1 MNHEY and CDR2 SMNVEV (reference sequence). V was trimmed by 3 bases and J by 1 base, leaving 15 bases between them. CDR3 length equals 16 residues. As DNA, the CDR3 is TGTGCCAGCAGTTTCGTCCCCGGGACAAAGAACACTGAAGCTTTCTTT. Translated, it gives CASSFVPGTKNTEAFF.

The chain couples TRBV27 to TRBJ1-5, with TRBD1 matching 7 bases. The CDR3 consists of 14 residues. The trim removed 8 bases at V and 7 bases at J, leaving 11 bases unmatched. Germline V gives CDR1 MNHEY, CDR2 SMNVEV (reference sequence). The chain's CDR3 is CASSYRGQSQPQHF. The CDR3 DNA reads TGTGCCAGCTCGTACCGGGGACAGAGCCAGCCCCAGCATTTT.

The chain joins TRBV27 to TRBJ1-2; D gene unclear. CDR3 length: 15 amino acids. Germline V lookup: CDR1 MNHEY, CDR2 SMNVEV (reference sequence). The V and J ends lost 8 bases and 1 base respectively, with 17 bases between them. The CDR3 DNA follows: TGTGCCAGCCGGAGGAATTTGGAACTTAACTATGGCTACACCTTC. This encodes CASRRNLELNYGYTF.

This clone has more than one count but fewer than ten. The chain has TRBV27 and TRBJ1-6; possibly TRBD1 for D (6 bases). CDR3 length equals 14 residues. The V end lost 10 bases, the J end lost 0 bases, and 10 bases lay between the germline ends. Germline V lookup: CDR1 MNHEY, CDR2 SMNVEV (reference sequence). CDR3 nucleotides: TGTGCCACCAAAGGGGGCTCCTATAATTCACCCCTCCACTTT. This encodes CATKGGSYNSPLHF.

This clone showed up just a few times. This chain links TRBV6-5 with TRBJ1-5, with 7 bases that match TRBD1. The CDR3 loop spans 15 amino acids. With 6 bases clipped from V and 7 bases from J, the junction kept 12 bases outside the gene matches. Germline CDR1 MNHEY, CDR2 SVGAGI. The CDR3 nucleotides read TGTGCCAGCAGCCGATTCCAGACAGGGAACCAGCCCCAGCATTTT. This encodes CASSRFQTGNQPQHF.

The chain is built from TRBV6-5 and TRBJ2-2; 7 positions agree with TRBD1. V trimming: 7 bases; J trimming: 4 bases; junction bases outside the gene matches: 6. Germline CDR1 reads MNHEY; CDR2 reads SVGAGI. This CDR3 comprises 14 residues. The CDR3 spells CASNDRERTGELFF. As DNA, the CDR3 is TGTGCCAGCAACGACAGGGAACGCACCGGGGAGCTGTTTTTT.

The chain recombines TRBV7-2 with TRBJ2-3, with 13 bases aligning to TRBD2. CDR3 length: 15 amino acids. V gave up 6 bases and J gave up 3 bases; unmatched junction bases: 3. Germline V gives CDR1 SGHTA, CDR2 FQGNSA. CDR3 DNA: TGTGCCAGCAGAAAGGGACTAGCGGGGACAGATACGCAGTATTTT. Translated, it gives CASRKGLAGTDTQYF. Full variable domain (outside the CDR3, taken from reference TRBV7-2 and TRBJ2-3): GAGVSQSPSNKVTEKGKDVELRCDPISGHTALYWYRQSLGQGLEFLIYFQGNSAPDKSGLPSDRFSAERTGGSVSTLTIQRTQQEDSAVYLCASRKGLAGTDTQYFGPGTRLTVL.

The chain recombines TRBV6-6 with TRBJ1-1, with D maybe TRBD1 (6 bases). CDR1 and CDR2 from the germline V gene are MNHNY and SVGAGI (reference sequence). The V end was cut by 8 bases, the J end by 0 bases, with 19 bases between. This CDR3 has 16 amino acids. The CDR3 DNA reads TGTGCCAGCCCCCCGGGGCAGGGGCAAGTGAACACTGAAGCTTTCTTT. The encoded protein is CASPPGQGQVNTEAFF.

The CDR3: CASSRRQDYNEQFF. Here the CDR3 DNA reads TGTGCCAGTAGTCGGCGACAGGACTACAATGAGCAGTTCTTC. The chain links TRBV19 to TRBJ2-1; TRBD1 is a possible D gene (6 bases). V lost 5 bases and J lost 3, with 11 bases in between. There are 14 residues in the CDR3. Germline V lookup: CDR1 LNHDA, CDR2 SQIVND (reference sequence).